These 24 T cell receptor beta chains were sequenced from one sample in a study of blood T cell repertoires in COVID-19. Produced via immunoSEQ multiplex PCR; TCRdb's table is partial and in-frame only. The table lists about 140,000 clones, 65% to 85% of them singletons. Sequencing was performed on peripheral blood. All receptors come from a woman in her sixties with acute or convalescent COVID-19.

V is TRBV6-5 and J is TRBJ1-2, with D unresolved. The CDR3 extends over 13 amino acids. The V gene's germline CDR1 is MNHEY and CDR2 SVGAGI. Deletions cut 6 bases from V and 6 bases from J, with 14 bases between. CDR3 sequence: CASRRQVVDGYTF. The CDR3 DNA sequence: TGTGCCAGCAGACGGCAGGTCGTGGATGGCTACACCTTC.

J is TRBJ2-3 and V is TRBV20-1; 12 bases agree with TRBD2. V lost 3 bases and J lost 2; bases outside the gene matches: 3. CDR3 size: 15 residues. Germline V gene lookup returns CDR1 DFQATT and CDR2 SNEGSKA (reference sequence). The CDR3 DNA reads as TGCAGTGCTAGTACTAGCGGGGGGATCACAGATACGCAGTATTTT. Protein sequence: CSASTSGGITDTQYF.

The CDR3 DNA follows: TGTGCCAGTAACCCGTCGGCGGGAGGTACCTACGAGCAGTACTTC. Its translation is CASNPSAGGTYEQYF. The rearrangement links TRBV2 to TRBJ2-7; TRBD2 agrees at 8 bases. The CDR3 runs 15 residues. CDR1 is SNHLY and CDR2 is FYNNEI in the germline V gene. V lost 9 bases to trimming and J lost 2 bases; unmatched junction nucleotides: 12.

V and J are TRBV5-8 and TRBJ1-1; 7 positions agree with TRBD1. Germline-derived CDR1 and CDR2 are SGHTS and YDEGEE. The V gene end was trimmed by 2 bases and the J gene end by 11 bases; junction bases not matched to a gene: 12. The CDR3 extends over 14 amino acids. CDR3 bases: TGTGCCAGCAGCTTTGAACAGGGGAATGTGCGCGCTTTCTTT. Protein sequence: CASSFEQGNVRAFF.

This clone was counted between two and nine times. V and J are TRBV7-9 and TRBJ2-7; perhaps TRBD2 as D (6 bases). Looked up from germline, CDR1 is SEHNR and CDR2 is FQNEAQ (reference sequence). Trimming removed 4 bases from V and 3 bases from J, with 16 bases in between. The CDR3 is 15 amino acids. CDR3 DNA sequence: TGTGCCAGCAGCTCCGGGTCTAGCGAGTTCTACGAGCAGTACTTC. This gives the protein CASSSGSSEFYEQYF.

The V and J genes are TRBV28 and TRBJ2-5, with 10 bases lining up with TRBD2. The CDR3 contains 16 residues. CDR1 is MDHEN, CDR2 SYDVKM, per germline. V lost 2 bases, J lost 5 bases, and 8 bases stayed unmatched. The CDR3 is CASSLGLAGARETQYF. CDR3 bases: TGTGCCAGCAGTTTAGGGCTAGCGGGAGCACGGGAGACCCAGTACTTC. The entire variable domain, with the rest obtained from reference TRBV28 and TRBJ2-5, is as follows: DVKVTQSSRYLVKRTGEKVFLECVQDMDHENMFWYRQDPGLGLRLIYFSYDVKMKEKGDIPEGYSVSREKKERFSLILESASTNQTSMYLCASSLGLAGARETQYFGPGTRLLVL.

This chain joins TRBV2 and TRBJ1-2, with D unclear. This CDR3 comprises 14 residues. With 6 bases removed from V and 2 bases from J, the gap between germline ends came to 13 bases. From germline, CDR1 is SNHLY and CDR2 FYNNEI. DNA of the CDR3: TGTGCCAGCAGGGGAGGGCAGCCAAACTATGGCTACACCTTC. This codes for CASRGGQPNYGYTF.

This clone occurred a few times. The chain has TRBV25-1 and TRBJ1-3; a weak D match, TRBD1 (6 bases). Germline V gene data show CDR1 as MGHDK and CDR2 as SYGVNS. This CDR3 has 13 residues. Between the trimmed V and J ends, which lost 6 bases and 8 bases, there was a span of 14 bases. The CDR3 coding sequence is TGTGCCAGCAGAGGGGGGGGCGCGGACACCATATATTTT. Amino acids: CASRGGGADTIYF.

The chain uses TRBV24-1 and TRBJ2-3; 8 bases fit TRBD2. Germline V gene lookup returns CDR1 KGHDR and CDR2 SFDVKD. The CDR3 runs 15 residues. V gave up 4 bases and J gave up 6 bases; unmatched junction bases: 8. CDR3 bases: TGTGCCACCAGTGACCCGCGGGGGGCTGGGGATACGCAGTATTTT. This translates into CATSDPRGAGDTQYF.

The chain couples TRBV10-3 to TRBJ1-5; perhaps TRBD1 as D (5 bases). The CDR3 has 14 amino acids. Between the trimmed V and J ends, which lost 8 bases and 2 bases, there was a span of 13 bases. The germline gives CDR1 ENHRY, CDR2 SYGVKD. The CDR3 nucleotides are TGTGCCATCGGACTTGGGGGGGGCAATCAGCCCCAGCATTTT. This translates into CAIGLGGGNQPQHF.

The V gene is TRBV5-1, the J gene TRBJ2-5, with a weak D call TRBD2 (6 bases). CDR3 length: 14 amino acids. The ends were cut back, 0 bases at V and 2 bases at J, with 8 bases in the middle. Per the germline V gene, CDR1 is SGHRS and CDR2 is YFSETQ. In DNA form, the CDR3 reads TGCGCCAGCAGCTTGGGGGCGGGACAAGAGACCCAGTACTTC. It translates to CASSLGAGQETQYF.

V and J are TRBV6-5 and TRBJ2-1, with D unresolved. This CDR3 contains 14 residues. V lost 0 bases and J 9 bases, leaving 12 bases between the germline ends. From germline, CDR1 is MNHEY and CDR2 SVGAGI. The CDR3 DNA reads TGTGCCAGCAGTTACTCGTCCGCGCGGAGTGAGCAGTTCTTC. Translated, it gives CASSYSSARSEQFF.

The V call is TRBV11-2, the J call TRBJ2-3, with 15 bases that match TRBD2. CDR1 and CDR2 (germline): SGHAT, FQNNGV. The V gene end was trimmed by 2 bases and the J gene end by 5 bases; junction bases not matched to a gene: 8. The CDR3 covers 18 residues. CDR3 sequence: CASSLSRTSGRAKDTQYF. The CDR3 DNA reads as TGTGCCAGCAGCTTATCGAGGACTAGCGGGAGGGCCAAAGATACGCAGTATTTT.

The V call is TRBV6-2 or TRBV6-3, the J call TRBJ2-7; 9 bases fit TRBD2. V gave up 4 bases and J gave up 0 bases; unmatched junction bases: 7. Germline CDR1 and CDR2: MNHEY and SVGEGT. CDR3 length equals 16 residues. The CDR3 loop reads CASSWASGTSSYEQYF. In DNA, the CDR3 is TGTGCCAGCAGTTGGGCTAGCGGGACCAGCTCCTACGAGCAGTACTTC.

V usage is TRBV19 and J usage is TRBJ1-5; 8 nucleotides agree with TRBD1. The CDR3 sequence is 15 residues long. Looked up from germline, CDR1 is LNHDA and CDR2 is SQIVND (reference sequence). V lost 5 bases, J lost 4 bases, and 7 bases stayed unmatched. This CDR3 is CASSPWTGSNQPQHF. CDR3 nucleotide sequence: TGTGCCAGTAGTCCCTGGACAGGGTCTAATCAGCCCCAGCATTTT.

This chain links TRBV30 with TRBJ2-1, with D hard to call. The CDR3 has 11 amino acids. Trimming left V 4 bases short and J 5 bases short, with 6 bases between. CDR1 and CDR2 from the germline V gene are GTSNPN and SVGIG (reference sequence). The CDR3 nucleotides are TGTGCCTGGAATGGCCACAATGAGCAGTTCTTC. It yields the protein CAWNGHNEQFF.

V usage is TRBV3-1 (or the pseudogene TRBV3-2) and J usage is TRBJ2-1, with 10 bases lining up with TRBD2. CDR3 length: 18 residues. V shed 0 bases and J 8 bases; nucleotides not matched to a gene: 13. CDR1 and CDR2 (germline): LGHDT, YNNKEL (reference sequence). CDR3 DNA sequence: TGTGCCAGCAGCCAAGATGGGTTGGCTAGCGGGAGTAATTATGAGCAGTTCTTC. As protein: CASSQDGLASGSNYEQFF.

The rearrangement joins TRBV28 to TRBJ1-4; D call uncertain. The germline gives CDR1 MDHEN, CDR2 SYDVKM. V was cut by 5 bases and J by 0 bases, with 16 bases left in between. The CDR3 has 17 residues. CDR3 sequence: CASSLAFRGATNEKLFF. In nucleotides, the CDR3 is TGTGCCAGCAGTCTTGCCTTCCGAGGTGCAACTAATGAAAAACTGTTTTTT. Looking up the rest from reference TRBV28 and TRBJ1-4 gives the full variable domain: DVKVTQSSRYLVKRTGEKVFLECVQDMDHENMFWYRQDPGLGLRLIYFSYDVKMKEKGDIPEGYSVSREKKERFSLILESASTNQTSMYLCASSLAFRGATNEKLFFGSGTQLSVL.

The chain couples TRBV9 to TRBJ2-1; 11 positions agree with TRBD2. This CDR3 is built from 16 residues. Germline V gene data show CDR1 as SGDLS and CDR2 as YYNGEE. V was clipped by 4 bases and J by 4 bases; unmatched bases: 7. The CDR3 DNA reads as TGTGCCAGCAGCACATTAGCGGGAGGGCTATACAATGAGCAGTTCTTC. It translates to CASSTLAGGLYNEQFF.

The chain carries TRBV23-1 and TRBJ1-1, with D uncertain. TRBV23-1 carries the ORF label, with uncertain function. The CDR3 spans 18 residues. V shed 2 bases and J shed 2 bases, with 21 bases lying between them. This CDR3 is CASSQPPKHPYLNTEAFF. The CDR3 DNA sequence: TGCGCCAGCAGTCAACCCCCTAAGCACCCCTACCTTAACACTGAAGCTTTCTTT.

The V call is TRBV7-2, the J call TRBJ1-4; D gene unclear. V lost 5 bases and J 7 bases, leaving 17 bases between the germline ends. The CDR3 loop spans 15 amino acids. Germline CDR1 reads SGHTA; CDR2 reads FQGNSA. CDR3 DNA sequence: TGTGCCAGCAGCGGTGGACTGGTAGGAGGTGAAAAACTGTTTTTT. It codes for CASSGGLVGGEKLFF.

The CDR3 bases are TGTGCCAGCAGCCCCCCGGACAGGGGGCCGGGAAAACTGTTTTTT. It specifies CASSPPDRGPGKLFF. The gene calls are TRBV7-9 and TRBJ1-4; 11 nucleotides match TRBD1. This CDR3 spans 15 amino acids. CDR1 is SEHNR and CDR2 is FQNEAQ in the germline V gene (reference sequence). The ends lost 5 bases at V and 10 bases at J; junction bases unmatched: 9.

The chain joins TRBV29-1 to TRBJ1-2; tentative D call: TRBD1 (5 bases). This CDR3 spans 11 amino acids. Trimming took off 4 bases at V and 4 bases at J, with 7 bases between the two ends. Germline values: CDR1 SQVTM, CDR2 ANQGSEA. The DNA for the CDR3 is TGCAGCGTTGGCGGGACCTATGGCTACACCTTC. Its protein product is CSVGGTYGYTF.

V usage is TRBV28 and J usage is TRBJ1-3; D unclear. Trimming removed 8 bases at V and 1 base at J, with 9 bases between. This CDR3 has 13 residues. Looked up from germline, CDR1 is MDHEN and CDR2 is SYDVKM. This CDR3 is CASQRLSGNTIYF. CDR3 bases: TGTGCCAGCCAGCGACTGTCTGGAAACACCATATATTTT.